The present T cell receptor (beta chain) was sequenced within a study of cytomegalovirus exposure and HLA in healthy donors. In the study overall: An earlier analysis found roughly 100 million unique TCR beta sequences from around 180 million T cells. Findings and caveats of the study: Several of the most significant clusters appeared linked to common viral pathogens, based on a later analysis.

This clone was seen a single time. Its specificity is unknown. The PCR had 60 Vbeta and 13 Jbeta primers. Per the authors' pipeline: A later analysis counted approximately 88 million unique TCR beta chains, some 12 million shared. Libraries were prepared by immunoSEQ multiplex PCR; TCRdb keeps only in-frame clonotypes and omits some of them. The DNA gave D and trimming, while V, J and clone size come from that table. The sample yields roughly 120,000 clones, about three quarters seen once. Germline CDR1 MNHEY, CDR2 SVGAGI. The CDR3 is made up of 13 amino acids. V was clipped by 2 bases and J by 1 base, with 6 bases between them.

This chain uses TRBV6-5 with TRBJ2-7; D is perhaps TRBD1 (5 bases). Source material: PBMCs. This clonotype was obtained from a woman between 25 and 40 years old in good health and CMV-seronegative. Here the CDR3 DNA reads TGTGCCAGCAGTTACAGACAGTCCTACGAGCAGTACTTC. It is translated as CASSYRQSYEQYF.